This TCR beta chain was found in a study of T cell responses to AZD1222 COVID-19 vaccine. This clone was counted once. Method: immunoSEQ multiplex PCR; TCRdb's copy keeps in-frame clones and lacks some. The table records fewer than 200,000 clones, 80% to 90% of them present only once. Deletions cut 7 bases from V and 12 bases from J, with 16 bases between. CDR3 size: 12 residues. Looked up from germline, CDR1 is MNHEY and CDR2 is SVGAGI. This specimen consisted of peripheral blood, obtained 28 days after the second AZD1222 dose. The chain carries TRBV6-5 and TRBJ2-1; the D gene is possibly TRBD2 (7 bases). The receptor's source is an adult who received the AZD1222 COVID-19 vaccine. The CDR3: CASTRNGGAQFF. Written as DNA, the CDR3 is TGTGCCAGCACCAGAAATGGGGGGGCGCAGTTCTTC.